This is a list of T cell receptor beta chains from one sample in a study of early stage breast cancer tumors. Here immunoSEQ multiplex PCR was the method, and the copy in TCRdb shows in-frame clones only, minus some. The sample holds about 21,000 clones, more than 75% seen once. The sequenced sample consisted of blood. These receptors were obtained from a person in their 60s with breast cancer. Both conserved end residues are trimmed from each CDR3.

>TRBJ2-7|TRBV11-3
ASSLGLDSYEQY
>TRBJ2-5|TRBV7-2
ASSFSAGEAETQY
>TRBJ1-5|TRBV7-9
ASSPLDRNNQPQH
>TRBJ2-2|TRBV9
ASSVGSRAGGELF
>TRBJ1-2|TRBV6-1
ASSERFNYGYT
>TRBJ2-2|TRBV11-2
ASSLALTGGTGELF
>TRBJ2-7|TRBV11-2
ASSFIFEGDSYEQY
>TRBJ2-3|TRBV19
ASRKDLGTDTQY
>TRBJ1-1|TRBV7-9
ASSRTGTFSRRSEAF
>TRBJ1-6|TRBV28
ASRSGTANSPLH
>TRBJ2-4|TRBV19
ASSPQTADIQY
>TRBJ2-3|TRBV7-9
ASSRWTGSTDTQY
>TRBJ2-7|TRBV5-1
ASSFGASYEQY
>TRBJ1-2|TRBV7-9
ASSLLNYGYT
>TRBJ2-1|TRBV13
ASQSGSSYNEQF
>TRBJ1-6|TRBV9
ASSFQGTNSPLH
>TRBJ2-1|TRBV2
ASSESYLEQF
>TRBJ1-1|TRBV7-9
ASSLERTEAF
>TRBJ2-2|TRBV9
ASSQGLAGTGELF
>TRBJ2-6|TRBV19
ASRLAGANVLT
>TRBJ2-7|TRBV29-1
SVGPGGYEQY
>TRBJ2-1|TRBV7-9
ASSAGTSGGHNEQF
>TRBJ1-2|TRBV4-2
ASSQASGAHGYT
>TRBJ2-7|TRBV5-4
ASSLGPGTSGTPYEQY
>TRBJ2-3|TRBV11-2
ASSLDGLASDTQY
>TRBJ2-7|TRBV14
ASSPGGAGNYEQY
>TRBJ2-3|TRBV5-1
ASRLAGVRDTQY
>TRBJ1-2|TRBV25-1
ASSRKWVNYGYT
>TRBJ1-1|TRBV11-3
ASSLDGQPNTEAF
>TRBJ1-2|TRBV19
ASTRTETYGYT
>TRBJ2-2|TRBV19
ATFPGGPVSGELF
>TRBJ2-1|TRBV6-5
ASSYSTGAGGEQF
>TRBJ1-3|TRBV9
ASSVDYGGTGNTIY
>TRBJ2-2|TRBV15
ATSRDRAGELF
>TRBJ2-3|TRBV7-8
ASSFLAGQADTQY